What follows are 21 T cell receptor beta chains derived from one specimen sequenced in a study of blood T cell repertoires in COVID-19. The data were produced by immunoSEQ multiplex PCR, yet TCRdb's version contains in-frame clones alone and is incomplete. The sample yields approximately 150,000 clones, 80% to 90% seen once. The sequenced sample was peripheral blood. The receptors derive from a man in his 70s with acute or convalescent COVID-19.

In the case of this clone: Germline and junction disagree at one end, which may indicate a read error. The V gene is TRBV7-7, the J gene TRBJ2-1; 12 positions match TRBD2. Per germline, CDR1 SSHAT and CDR2 FNYEAQ (reference sequence). The CDR3 totals 16 residues. For the CDR3, the DNA is TGTGCTAGCAGCAAACTAGCGGGAGGCAGATACAATGAGCAGTTCTTC. As protein: CASSKLAGGRYNEQFF.

The chain has TRBV7-3 and TRBJ2-5; D remains ambiguous. Germline V gene data show CDR1 as SGHTA and CDR2 as FQGTGA. Trimming left V 1 base short and J 0 bases short, with 9 bases between. The CDR3 is 15 residues long. The CDR3 here is CASSLSGGYQETQYF. In DNA form, the CDR3 reads TGTGCCAGCAGCTTAAGCGGTGGGTACCAAGAGACCCAGTACTTC.

This chain links TRBV5-1 with TRBJ2-1, with D tentatively TRBD1 (6 bases). The length of the CDR3 is 15 residues. Germline lookup yields CDR1 SGHRS and CDR2 YFSETQ. V dropped 2 bases and J dropped 1 base, with 10 bases sitting between them. In DNA, the CDR3 is TGCGCCAGCAGCTTACAGGGTCCGTCCTACAATGAGCAGTTCTTC. It yields the protein CASSLQGPSYNEQFF.

This chain uses TRBV29-1 with TRBJ2-7; TRBD2 agrees at 7 bases. Germline V CDR1 and CDR2: SQVTM, ANQGSEA. This CDR3 region has 12 residues. CDR3 in amino acids: CSVGGSSYEQYF. The CDR3 DNA follows: TGCAGTGTGGGAGGGAGCTCCTACGAGCAGTACTTC.

The chain joins TRBV5-1 to TRBJ2-7, with D possibly matching TRBD1 (6 bases). The CDR3 has 14 amino acids. The germline gives CDR1 SGHRS, CDR2 YFSETQ. V was clipped by 4 bases and J by 3 bases, with 14 bases between them. The CDR3 spells CASSPQGTGYEQYF. The CDR3 DNA reads as TGCGCCAGCAGCCCACAGGGCACCGGCTACGAGCAGTACTTC. Combining the CDR3 with reference TRBV5-1 and TRBJ2-7 gives the whole variable domain KAGVTQTPRYLIKTRGQQVTLSCSPISGHRSVSWYQQTPGQGLQFLFEYFSETQRNKGNFPGRFSGRQFSNSRSEMNVSTLELGDSALYLCASSPQGTGYEQYFGPGTRLTVT.

Worth noting for this clone: This CDR3 is also generated by other DNA sequences in the sample. The gene calls are TRBV5-6 and TRBJ1-1; perhaps TRBD1 as D (5 bases). The CDR3 is 14 amino acids. CDR1 SGHDT and CDR2 YYEEEE come from the germline V gene. Trimming removed 4 bases from V and 1 base from J, with 11 bases in between. The CDR3 nucleotides read TGTGCCAGCAGCCTGGGACGGGGGAACACTGAAGCTTTCTTT. Encoded protein: CASSLGRGNTEAFF.

The rearrangement links TRBV18 to TRBJ2-3, with D tentatively TRBD2 (6 bases). Germline CDR1 is KGHSH and CDR2 is LQKENI. CDR3 length equals 15 residues. The V and J ends lost 0 bases and 0 bases respectively, with 7 bases between them. Here the CDR3 DNA reads TGTGCCAGCTCACCACCGGGGACTAGCACAGATACGCAGTATTTT. As protein: CASSPPGTSTDTQYF.

This clone appeared a few times. The chain uses TRBV13 and TRBJ2-3; TRBD2 is a possible D gene (5 bases). CDR1 and CDR2 (germline): PRHDT, FYEKMQ (reference sequence). This CDR3 has 14 residues. V lost 3 bases and J 1 base, leaving 8 bases between the germline ends. CDR3 in DNA: TGTGCCAGCAGCTTCCTAGCTGGCACAGATACGCAGTATTTT. Translation: CASSFLAGTDTQYF.

The rearrangement joins TRBV29-1 to TRBJ2-7; 11 positions match TRBD2. This CDR3 comprises 17 residues. CDR1 and CDR2 from the germline V gene are SQVTM and ANQGSEA. V was pared by 2 bases and J by 2 bases, with 11 bases of the junction left unmatched. The CDR3 DNA sequence: TGCAGCGTTGAAAAGGCTAGCGGGAGGCCTGGGGCCTACGAGCAGTACTTC. It yields the protein CSVEKASGRPGAYEQYF.

The genes are TRBV28 and TRBJ2-1; TRBD2 matches 10 bases. The junction had 2 bases not matched to a gene; V was cut back by 1 base and J by 5 bases. This CDR3 has 15 amino acids. Germline V gene data show CDR1 as MDHEN and CDR2 as SYDVKM. CDR3 protein: CASSLSSGGHNEQFF. The DNA for the CDR3 is TGTGCCAGCAGTTTATCTAGCGGGGGACACAATGAGCAGTTCTTC.

This sequence joins TRBV24-1 and TRBJ2-5, with TRBD2 matching 12 bases. CDR1 is KGHDR, CDR2 SFDVKD, per germline. The CDR3 extends over 15 amino acids. V gave up 6 bases and J gave up 1 base; unmatched junction bases: 2. CDR3 sequence (DNA): TGTGCCACCAGTCCGGGACTAGCGGGCCAAGAGACCCAGTACTTC. Translation: CATSPGLAGQETQYF.

The chain is built from TRBV6-5 and TRBJ1-2; no clear D. The CDR3 runs to 12 residues. V was cut by 8 bases and J by 2 bases, with 9 bases left in between. In germline, CDR1 is MNHEY, CDR2 SVGAGI. The CDR3 nucleotides are TGTGCCAGCCGGAAGAGGAACTATGGCTACACCTTC. Protein product: CASRKRNYGYTF.

The V call is TRBV24-1, the J call TRBJ2-3; no reliable D call. V shed 6 bases and J shed 1 base, with 7 bases lying between them. Germline CDR1 and CDR2: KGHDR and SFDVKD. The CDR3 runs 13 residues. CDR3 bases: TGTGCCACCAGTCGTAGTCGCACAGATACGCAGTATTTT. Its translation is CATSRSRTDTQYF.

This clone was picked up a small number of times. This rearrangement joins TRBV28 to TRBJ2-1; 10 nucleotides match TRBD1. Per germline, CDR1 MDHEN and CDR2 SYDVKM. The J segment lost 7 bases and the V segment lost 7 bases, leaving 13 bases of the junction unmatched. This CDR3 region has 16 residues. The CDR3 nucleotides are TGTGCCAGCAACCCTCCGGGACAGGGGCCCCTTAATGAGCAGTTCTTC. It codes for CASNPPGQGPLNEQFF.

This sequence joins TRBV3-1 (or the pseudogene TRBV3-2) and TRBJ1-2; D is undetermined. CDR1 and CDR2 (germline): LGHDT, YNNKEL (reference sequence). The CDR3 spans 12 residues. V shed 0 bases and J shed 7 bases, with 6 bases lying between them. CDR3 coding DNA: TGTGCCAGCAGCCAAGATCTCCTTGGCTACACCTTC. Its protein product is CASSQDLLGYTF.

V is TRBV2 and J is TRBJ1-3, with TRBD1 matching 7 bases. Germline V CDR1 and CDR2: SNHLY, FYNNEI. CDR3 size: 14 residues. Trimming removed 11 bases from V and 2 bases from J; junction bases left unmatched: 9. CDR3: CAFRRGRTGNTIYF. In DNA form, the CDR3 reads TGTGCCTTTCGTAGGGGGCGAACTGGAAACACCATATATTTT.

The rearrangement joins TRBV29-1 to TRBJ2-1, with D possibly matching TRBD2 (5 bases). The CDR3 is 13 residues long. CDR1 is SQVTM, CDR2 ANQGSEA, per germline. The V gene lost 4 bases and the J gene lost 6 bases, with 13 bases spanning the gap. The CDR3, as DNA: TGCAGCGTTGTGAGGGCCGACGTCAATGAGCAGTTCTTC. As protein: CSVVRADVNEQFF.

This clone was observed a few times. J is TRBJ2-3 and V is TRBV11-3; D gene ambiguous. Germline V CDR1 and CDR2: SGHNT, YENEEA. V was shortened by 1 base and J by 1 base, with 12 bases between the two germline ends. This CDR3 has 16 amino acids. The CDR3 region has the DNA TGTGCCAGCAGCTTAGGTTCTAGTATGGGCACAGATACGCAGTATTTT. Translation gives CASSLGSSMGTDTQYF.

The chain recombines TRBV19 with TRBJ2-7; TRBD1 matches at 7 bases. The CDR3 consists of 15 residues. The ends lost 6 bases at V and 0 bases at J; junction bases unmatched: 8. Germline assignment: CDR1 LNHDA and CDR2 SQIVND (reference sequence). The CDR3 DNA reads as TGTGCCAGTAGCCCCTTCGGGACAGCCTCCTACGAGCAGTACTTC. Translated, it gives CASSPFGTASYEQYF. Combining the CDR3 with reference TRBV19 and TRBJ2-7 gives the whole variable domain DGGITQSPKYLFRKEGQNVTLSCEQNLNHDAMYWYRQDPGQGLRLIYYSQIVNDFQKGDIAEGYSVSREKKESFPLTVTSAQKNPTAFYLCASSPFGTASYEQYFGPGTRLTVT.

The CDR3 here is CAISDRDNSGANVLTF. The DNA for the CDR3 is TGTGCCATCAGTGACAGAGACAACTCTGGGGCCAACGTCCTGACTTTC. The V call is TRBV10-3, the J call TRBJ2-6; D ambiguous. CDR1 is ENHRY and CDR2 is SYGVKD in the germline V gene. This CDR3 comprises 16 residues. The V end was cut by 3 bases, the J end by 0 bases, with 9 bases between.

The chain couples TRBV7-3 to TRBJ2-6; D call uncertain. Looked up from germline, CDR1 is SGHTA and CDR2 is FQGTGA. The CDR3 runs 13 residues. V was shortened by 3 bases and J by 2 bases, with 2 bases between the two germline ends. The CDR3 DNA reads TGTGCCAGCAGCTTCACTGGGGCCAACGTCCTGACTTTC. As protein: CASSFTGANVLTF.